This is a list of T cell receptor beta chains from one sample in a study of STAT5B mutations in CD4+ large granular lymphocyte leukemia. Profiling relied on immunoSEQ multiplex PCR, and the TCRdb table lists in-frame clones only, not all of them. Seen here are over 25,000 clones, 81% observed once, and the top ten hold 0.25% to 0.35%. The sample was CD4+ T cells from blood buffy coats. Receptors were obtained from a human donor in good health. The CDR3 runs from the conserved cysteine through the conserved F or W. The D gene is left open where the match is weak. Clone size is shown for a subset of rows, as once, few, many or a class of expanded clone.

j_call: TRBJ1-2
d_call: TRBD1
clone_size: .
v_call: TRBV7-9
cdr3_aa: CASSLATGEYGYTF
cdr3_nt: TGTGCCAGCAGCTTAGCAACAGGGGAATATGGCTACACCTTC

j_call: TRBJ1-1
d_call: TRBD1
clone_size: .
v_call: TRBV6-6
cdr3_aa: CASSSQGTNTEAFF
cdr3_nt: TGTGCCAGCAGTTCACAGGGGACTAACACTGAAGCTTTCTTT

j_call: TRBJ1-1
d_call: .
clone_size: .
v_call: TRBV7-9
cdr3_aa: CASSLDSGPEAFF
cdr3_nt: TGTGCCAGCAGCTTAGATTCAGGGCCTGAAGCTTTCTTT

j_call: TRBJ2-5
d_call: TRBD1
clone_size: .
v_call: TRBV15
cdr3_aa: CATSREMQDRGGTQYF
cdr3_nt: TGTGCCACCAGCAGAGAGATGCAGGACAGGGGAGGGACCCAGTACTTC

j_call: TRBJ1-2
d_call: .
clone_size: .
v_call: TRBV29-1
cdr3_aa: CSVTREATNYGYTF
cdr3_nt: TGCAGCGTTACCCGAGAAGCCACTAACTATGGCTACACCTTC

j_call: TRBJ2-2
d_call: TRBD2
clone_size: .
v_call: TRBV6-1
cdr3_aa: CASSETSGGGNTGELFF
cdr3_nt: TGTGCCAGCAGTGAAACTAGCGGGGGAGGGAACACCGGGGAGCTGTTTTTT

j_call: TRBJ1-1
d_call: TRBD1
clone_size: .
v_call: TRBV28
cdr3_aa: CASSPMGDSGGEAFF
cdr3_nt: TGTGCCAGCAGTCCAATGGGGGACAGCGGAGGGGAAGCTTTCTTT

j_call: TRBJ2-2
d_call: TRBD2
clone_size: .
v_call: TRBV5-4
cdr3_aa: CASSLSGGAGELFF
cdr3_nt: TGTGCCAGCAGCCTTAGCGGGGGGGCCGGGGAGCTGTTTTTT

j_call: TRBJ2-7
d_call: .
clone_size: .
v_call: TRBV2
cdr3_aa: CASSELAEAYEQYF
cdr3_nt: TGTGCCAGCAGTGAATTAGCGGAGGCCTACGAGCAGTACTTC

j_call: TRBJ2-5
d_call: TRBD1
clone_size: .
v_call: TRBV7-2
cdr3_aa: CASSLQAPGQGIQETQYF
cdr3_nt: TGTGCCAGCAGCTTACAAGCTCCGGGACAGGGTATCCAAGAGACCCAGTACTTC

j_call: TRBJ1-3
d_call: .
clone_size: .
v_call: TRBV5-1
cdr3_aa: CASSLEQGSAGNTIYF
cdr3_nt: TGCGCCAGCAGCCTAGAACAGGGTTCTGCTGGAAACACCATATATTTT

j_call: TRBJ2-1
d_call: .
clone_size: .
v_call: TRBV5-4
cdr3_aa: CASSPAPRQEYNEQFF
cdr3_nt: TGTGCCAGCAGCCCGGCTCCTCGACAGGAGTACAATGAGCAGTTCTTC

j_call: TRBJ2-5
d_call: .
clone_size: .
v_call: TRBV15
cdr3_aa: CATSTSETQYF
cdr3_nt: TGTGCCACCAGCACTTCTGAGACCCAGTACTTC

j_call: TRBJ2-3
d_call: .
clone_size: .
v_call: TRBV6-4
cdr3_aa: CASSAGGNTDTQYF
cdr3_nt: TGTGCCAGCAGTGCAGGGGGGAACACAGATACGCAGTATTTT

j_call: TRBJ1-2
d_call: TRBD1
clone_size: .
v_call: TRBV11-1
cdr3_aa: CASSGLLQGDNYGYTF
cdr3_nt: TGTGCCAGCAGTGGACTTCTACAGGGGGACAACTATGGCTACACCTTC

j_call: TRBJ1-6
d_call: TRBD1
clone_size: .
v_call: TRBV19
cdr3_aa: CASASGGSYNSPLHF
cdr3_nt: TGTGCCAGCGCCTCAGGGGGCTCCTATAATTCACCCCTCCACTTT

j_call: TRBJ1-6
d_call: .
clone_size: few
v_call: TRBV7-2
cdr3_aa: CASSLERGSPLHF
cdr3_nt: TGTGCCAGCAGCTTAGAGAGGGGATCACCCCTCCACTTT

j_call: TRBJ2-1
d_call: .
clone_size: .
v_call: TRBV7-9
cdr3_aa: CASSLGQRGYNEQFF
cdr3_nt: TGTGCCAGCAGCTTAGGACAGAGGGGCTACAATGAGCAGTTCTTC

j_call: TRBJ1-3
d_call: TRBD1
clone_size: .
v_call: TRBV14
cdr3_aa: CASSQIEGQGIYF
cdr3_nt: TGTGCCAGCAGCCAAATCGAGGGACAGGGGATATATTTT

j_call: TRBJ1-5
d_call: .
clone_size: few
v_call: TRBV28
cdr3_aa: CASTSNQPQHF
cdr3_nt: TGTGCCAGCACTAGCAATCAGCCCCAGCATTTT